These T cell receptor beta chains were read from a single sample in a study of CXCR3-negative and CXCR3-positive naive CD8 T cells. For each CDR3 protein, TCRdb gives one entry from its re-call of the 5' RACE reads, without DNA. The sample's table shows tens of thousands of distinct CDR3 sequences. The sequencing sample was made of naive CXCR3- CD8+ T cells from blood. Receptor source: a human donor in good health. Some clones in this sample may be carry-over from other donors' samples. Each CDR3 is given with its conserved first and last residue.

>TRBJ2-5|TRBV28
CASSRPTQETQYF
>TRBJ2-1|TRBV27
CASSFGASGSSIYNEQFF
>TRBJ2-5|TRBV29-1
CSVEPAGERETQYF
>TRBJ2-3|TRBV29-1
CSVDSLTWGTDTQYF
>TRBJ1-4|TRBV21-1
CASINHRQGGTNEKLFF
>TRBJ2-7|TRBV18
CASSDQPPPGVEQYF
>TRBJ1-1|TRBV7-9
CASSLGGTQAFF
>TRBJ2-1|TRBV7-8
CASSAHQSRKYEQFF
>TRBJ1-1|TRBV6-5
CASSYPSPTGNTEAFF
>TRBJ2-1|TRBV3-1
CASSPDWDSYNEQFF
>TRBJ2-7|TRBV7-9
CASSLGAGYEQYF
>TRBJ2-1|TRBV28
CASSLWTGYNEQFF
>TRBJ2-1|TRBV7-9
CASSRSIGGSGEQFF
>TRBJ2-1|TRBV10-3
CAISARRGADYNEQFF
>TRBJ1-1|TRBV19
CASSLSGRWTEAFF
>TRBJ1-1|TRBV27
CASSLAPTGVEAFF
>TRBJ1-5|TRBV11-2
CASSLVGGSNQPQHF